Presented here are 21 T cell receptor beta chains from one specimen sequenced in a study of blood T cell repertoires in COVID-19. The data were produced by immunoSEQ multiplex PCR, yet TCRdb's version contains in-frame clones alone and is incomplete. The sample shows 200,000 to 250,000 clones, around 80% of them seen only once. Sequencing was performed on peripheral blood. These receptors originate from an elderly woman with COVID-19, enrolled during active disease.

In nucleotides, the CDR3 is TGCAGCGCGAGGGGAGGGGAAACTGAAGCTTTCTTT. Amino acids: CSARGGETEAFF. The chain carries TRBV29-1 and TRBJ1-1; possible D gene TRBD1, 5 bases. This CDR3 has 12 amino acids. Germline CDR1 is SQVTM and CDR2 is ANQGSEA. Trimming took 7 bases from V and 5 from J, leaving 14 bases between them.

The V call is TRBV19, the J call TRBJ2-7; 8 bases line up with TRBD1. The CDR3 is 16 residues long. With V trimmed by 4 bases and J by 2 bases, 10 bases remained unmatched. Germline loops: CDR1 LNHDA, CDR2 SQIVND (reference sequence). The CDR3 coding sequence is TGTGCCAGTAGTACGCTAAGACAGGGGTTCCCCTACGAGCAGTACTTC. Its translation: CASSTLRQGFPYEQYF.

The V call is TRBV6-5, the J call TRBJ2-7; the D gene is possibly TRBD2 (6 bases). Per germline, CDR1 MNHEY and CDR2 SVGAGI. This CDR3 is built from 14 residues. The V and J ends lost 2 bases and 0 bases respectively, with 8 bases between them. The CDR3 is CASSYVGGSYEQYV. The CDR3 DNA sequence: TGTGCCAGCAGTTACGTGGGGGGCTCCTACGAGCAGTACGTC.

The V and J genes are TRBV7-2 and TRBJ1-1, with D possibly TRBD1 on 6 matching bases. The germline V gene encodes CDR1 SGHTA and CDR2 FQGNSA. V lost 1 base to trimming and J lost 5 bases, with 14 bases between them. CDR3 size: 15 residues. CDR3 nucleotide sequence: TGTGCCAGCAGCTTAGGAACAGGGCTAAGGACTGAAGCTTTCTTT. Its translation is CASSLGTGLRTEAFF.

The rearrangement uses TRBV30 and TRBJ1-2; 10 bases are a match to TRBD1. CDR3 length equals 18 residues. Germline V CDR1 and CDR2: GTSNPN, SVGIG (reference sequence). V gave up 1 base and J gave up 0 bases; unmatched junction bases: 11. The chain's CDR3 is CAWSGIPGQGTANYGYTF. The CDR3 DNA reads TGTGCCTGGAGTGGGATTCCGGGACAGGGGACAGCTAACTATGGCTACACCTTC.

This clone has only one observation. The chain links TRBV3-1 (or the pseudogene TRBV3-2) to TRBJ1-6; D uncertain. The ends were cut back, 4 bases at V and 6 bases at J, with 7 bases in the middle. Germline V gene lookup returns CDR1 LGHDT and CDR2 YNNKEL (reference sequence). This CDR3 region has 13 residues. The CDR3 DNA is TGTGCCAGCAGCCCCCGGGTTAATTCACCCCTCCACTTT. Protein sequence: CASSPRVNSPLHF.

The chain employs TRBV27 and TRBJ2-3, with D perhaps matching TRBD1 (6 bases). The CDR3 covers 16 residues. Germline V gene data show CDR1 as MNHEY and CDR2 as SMNVEV (reference sequence). The V gene lost 1 base and the J gene lost 2 bases, with 13 bases spanning the gap. DNA of the CDR3: TGTGCCAGCAGTTTATTCTCCAGGGGATCCACAGATACGCAGTATTTT. This codes for CASSLFSRGSTDTQYF.

V usage is TRBV25-1 and J usage is TRBJ2-3; 12 bases align to TRBD2. CDR1 is MGHDK, CDR2 SYGVNS, per germline. Trimming cost V 3 bases and J 4 bases; bases outside gene matches: 8. The CDR3 is 17 residues long. DNA of the CDR3: TGTGCCAGCAGTGATCCCGGGACTAGCGGGTTCTCAGATACGCAGTATTTT. Protein: CASSDPGTSGFSDTQYF.

V and J are TRBV30 and TRBJ1-4; D gene ambiguous. This CDR3 is 15 amino acids long. The V gene's germline CDR1 is GTSNPN and CDR2 SVGIG (reference sequence). The ends were cut back, 2 bases at V and 0 bases at J, with 10 bases in the middle. CDR3 nucleotides: TGTGCCTGGAGTCCAACAAGCGCAACTAATGAAAAACTGTTTTTT. Amino acid sequence: CAWSPTSATNEKLFF.

V usage is TRBV3-1 (or the pseudogene TRBV3-2) and J usage is TRBJ1-6; tentatively, D is TRBD1 (5 bases). CDR3 length: 13 residues. V shed 5 bases and J shed 7 bases, with 9 bases lying between them. CDR1 LGHDT and CDR2 YNNKEL come from the germline V gene (reference sequence). The DNA of the CDR3 is TGTGCCAGCAGCTTGGACATCAATTCACCCCTCCACTTT. It yields the protein CASSLDINSPLHF.

The chain joins TRBV10-3 to TRBJ1-6, with D perhaps TRBD1 (5 bases). This CDR3 has 14 residues. Germline V gene lookup returns CDR1 ENHRY and CDR2 SYGVKD. Between the trimmed V and J ends, which lost 3 bases and 9 bases, there was a span of 12 bases. CDR3 DNA: TGTGCCATCAGTGAACCGGGAGGGGTTTCACCCCTCCACTTT. Encoded protein: CAISEPGGVSPLHF.

V usage is TRBV18 and J usage is TRBJ2-5; the D gene is possibly TRBD2 (6 bases). The V and J ends lost 6 bases and 0 bases respectively, with 14 bases between them. Germline CDR1 KGHSH, CDR2 LQKENI. The CDR3 extends over 15 amino acids. As DNA, the CDR3 is TGTGCCAGCTCCCGCGGCGGAGGGTACCAAGAGACCCAGTACTTC. Amino acid sequence: CASSRGGGYQETQYF. Looking up the rest from reference TRBV18 and TRBJ2-5 gives the full variable domain: NAGVMQNPRHLVRRRGQEARLRCSPMKGHSHVYWYRQLPEEGLKFMVYLQKENIIDESGMPKERFSAEFPKEGPSILRIQQVVRGDSAAYFCASSRGGGYQETQYFGPGTRLLVL.

The gene calls are TRBV5-1 and TRBJ1-6, with a possible D match to TRBD1 (5 bases). The CDR3 runs 14 residues. Deletions cut 2 bases from V and 8 bases from J, with 11 bases between. Germline CDR1 and CDR2: SGHRS and YFSETQ. CDR3 sequence: CASSLRQGDSPLHF. For the CDR3, the DNA is TGCGCCAGCAGCTTAAGGCAGGGTGATTCACCCCTCCACTTT.

The chain employs TRBV12-3 or TRBV12-4 and TRBJ1-3, with TRBD1 as a possible D gene (5 bases). This CDR3 is 13 amino acids long. With 7 bases removed from V and 4 bases from J, the gap between germline ends came to 11 bases. CDR3: CASNTDRGNTIYF. The CDR3 DNA reads as TGTGCCAGCAATACTGACAGAGGAAACACCATATATTTT.

The gene calls are TRBV5-1 and TRBJ2-3; D perhaps matches TRBD2 (5 bases). CDR1 and CDR2 (germline): SGHRS, YFSETQ. CDR3 length: 14 amino acids. Trimming left V 4 bases short and J 4 bases short, with 13 bases between. CDR3 sequence (DNA): TGCGCCAGCAGCATCGGGGTACGGGCAGATACGCAGTATTTT. This codes for CASSIGVRADTQYF.

The chain combines TRBV25-1 with TRBJ1-1, with D hard to call. CDR1 MGHDK and CDR2 SYGVNS come from the germline V gene. Between the trimmed V and J ends, which lost 4 bases and 7 bases, there was a span of 13 bases. CDR3 size: 13 residues. DNA of the CDR3: TGTGCCAGCAGTGCCCTCACTCGTAATGAAGCTTTCTTT. Translating it yields CASSALTRNEAFF.

The gene calls are TRBV11-2 and TRBJ1-2; 10 bases are shared with TRBD1. This CDR3 region has 14 residues. CDR1 and CDR2 from the germline V gene are SGHAT and FQNNGV. Trimming removed 4 bases from V and 5 bases from J; junction bases left unmatched: 4. This chain's CDR3 is CASSSGTGAYGYTF. The CDR3 DNA reads as TGTGCCAGCAGCTCTGGGACAGGGGCGTATGGCTACACCTTC.

The gene calls are TRBV2 and TRBJ2-5; the match to TRBD1 covers 8 bases. This CDR3 contains 14 residues. Unmatched junction bases numbered 9, after V lost 7 bases and J lost 5 bases. Germline-derived CDR1 and CDR2 are SNHLY and FYNNEI. CDR3 sequence (DNA): TGTGCCAGCAACATACAGGGGGTAGGGGAGACCCAGTACTTC. Translated, it gives CASNIQGVGETQYF.

The chain uses TRBV24-1 and TRBJ2-3; the match to TRBD2 covers 7 bases. The length of the CDR3 is 17 residues. Germline V lookup: CDR1 KGHDR, CDR2 SFDVKD. The J segment lost 3 bases and the V segment lost 3 bases, leaving 11 bases of the junction unmatched. In DNA, the CDR3 is TGTGCCACCAGTGATCCGTTAGCGGGTGGGAGGACAGATACGCAGTATTTT. It specifies CATSDPLAGGRTDTQYF.

This chain joins TRBV7-9 and TRBJ2-2; D is possibly TRBD1 (5 bases). V lost 5 bases to trimming and J lost 6 bases, with 7 bases between them. This CDR3 is 12 amino acids long. Germline loops: CDR1 SEHNR, CDR2 FQNEAQ (reference sequence). As DNA, the CDR3 is TGTGCCAGCAGCCAGGGTTCCGGGGAGCTGTTTTTT. It is translated as CASSQGSGELFF.

The chain is built from TRBV5-4 and TRBJ2-1; 9 positions agree with TRBD1. V lost 4 bases, J lost 2 bases, and 7 bases stayed unmatched. The CDR3 runs to 16 residues. Germline CDR1 is SGHNT and CDR2 is YYREEE (reference sequence). CDR3 protein: CASSPGQGLAYNEQFF. In nucleotides, the CDR3 is TGTGCCAGCAGCCCTGGACAGGGGTTAGCCTACAATGAGCAGTTCTTC.